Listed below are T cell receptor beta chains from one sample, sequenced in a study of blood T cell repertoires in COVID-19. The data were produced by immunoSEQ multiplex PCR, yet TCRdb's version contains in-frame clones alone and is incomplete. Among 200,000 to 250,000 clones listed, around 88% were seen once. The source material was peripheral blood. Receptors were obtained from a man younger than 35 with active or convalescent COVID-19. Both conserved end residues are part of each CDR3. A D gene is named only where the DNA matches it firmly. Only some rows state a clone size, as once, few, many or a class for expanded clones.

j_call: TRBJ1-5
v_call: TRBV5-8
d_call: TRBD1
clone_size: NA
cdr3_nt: TGTGCCAGCAGCTTGGGGACAGGTAGCAATCAGCCCCAGCATTTT
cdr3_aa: CASSLGTGSNQPQHF

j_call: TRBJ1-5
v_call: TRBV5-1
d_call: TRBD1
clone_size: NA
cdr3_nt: TGCGCCAGCGAAAGGGACAGCTCAGATCAGCCCCAGCATTTT
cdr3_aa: CASERDSSDQPQHF

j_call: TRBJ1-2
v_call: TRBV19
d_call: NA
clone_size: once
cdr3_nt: TGTGCCACGAATCAAGACCCGGGCCAGGGGTCTGGCCCCTATGGCTACACCTTC
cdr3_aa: CATNQDPGQGSGPYGYTF

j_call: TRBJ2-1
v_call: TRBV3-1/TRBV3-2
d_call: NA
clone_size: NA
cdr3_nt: TGTGCCAGCAGCCAAGATGGGCCGCCCCCACTTGGTGAGCAGTTCTTC
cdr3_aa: CASSQDGPPPLGEQFF

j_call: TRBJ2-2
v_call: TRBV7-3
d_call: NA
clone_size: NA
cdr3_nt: TGTGCCAGCAGCTTAATGGAAGCCGGGGTCACCGGGGAGCTGTTTTTT
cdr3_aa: CASSLMEAGVTGELFF

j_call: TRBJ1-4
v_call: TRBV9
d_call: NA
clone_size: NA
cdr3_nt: TGTGCCAGCAGCGTAGCTCCAGGCGACGGTGAAAAACTGTTTTTT
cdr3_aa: CASSVAPGDGEKLFF

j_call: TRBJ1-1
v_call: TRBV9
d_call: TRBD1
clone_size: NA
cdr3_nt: TGTGCCAGCAGCGTATCCGGGACAGTGAACACTGAAGCTTTCTTT
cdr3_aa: CASSVSGTVNTEAFF

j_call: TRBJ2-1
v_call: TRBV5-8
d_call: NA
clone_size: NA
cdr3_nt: TGTGCCAGCAGGGCGGCGCTCACTTCCTACAATGAGCAGTTCTTC
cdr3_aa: CASRAALTSYNEQFF

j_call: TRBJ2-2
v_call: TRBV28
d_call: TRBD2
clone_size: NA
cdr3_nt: TGTGCCAGCTGGACTAGCGGGAACACCGGGGAGCTGTTTTTT
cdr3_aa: CASWTSGNTGELFF

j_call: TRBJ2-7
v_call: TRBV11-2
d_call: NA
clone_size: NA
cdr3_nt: TGTGCCAGCAGCTTACTTTCTACAGACGAGCAGTACTTC
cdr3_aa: CASSLLSTDEQYF

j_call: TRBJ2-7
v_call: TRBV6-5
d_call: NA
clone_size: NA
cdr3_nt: TGTGCCAGCAGTTGGTTAGGGGGGGACTACGAGCAGTACTTC
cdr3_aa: CASSWLGGDYEQYF

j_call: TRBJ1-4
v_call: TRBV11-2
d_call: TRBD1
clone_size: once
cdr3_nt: TGTGCCAGCAGAACAGGACAGGGGGCGAGCGAAAAACTGTTTTTT
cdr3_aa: CASRTGQGASEKLFF

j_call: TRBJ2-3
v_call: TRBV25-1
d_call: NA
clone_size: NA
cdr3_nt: TGTGCCAGCAGTGACGAGAGGGTCAGCACAGATACGCAGTATTTT
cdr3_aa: CASSDERVSTDTQYF

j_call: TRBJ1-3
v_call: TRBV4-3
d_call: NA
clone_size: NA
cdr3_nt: TGCGCCAGCAGCCAATTACAGGGCTCTGGAAACACCATATATTTT
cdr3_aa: CASSQLQGSGNTIYF

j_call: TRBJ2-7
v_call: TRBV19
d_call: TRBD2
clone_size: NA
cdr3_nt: TGTGCCACTCAGCGGGAGGGCTTCCACGAGCAGTACTTC
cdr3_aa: CATQREGFHEQYF

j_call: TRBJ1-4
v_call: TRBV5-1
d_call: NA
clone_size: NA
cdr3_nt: TGCGCCAGCAGCTCAGGACAGTCCCGCGAAAAACTGTTTTTT
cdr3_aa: CASSSGQSREKLFF

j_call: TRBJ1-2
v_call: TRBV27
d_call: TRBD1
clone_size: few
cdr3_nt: TGTGCCAGTCGGCAGGGGGCTAACTATGGCTACACCTTC
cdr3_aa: CASRQGANYGYTF

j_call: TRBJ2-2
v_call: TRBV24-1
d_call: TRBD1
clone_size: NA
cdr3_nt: TGTGCCACCAGTGATTTGGGGACAGGGAACGGGGAGCTGTTTTTT
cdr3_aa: CATSDLGTGNGELFF

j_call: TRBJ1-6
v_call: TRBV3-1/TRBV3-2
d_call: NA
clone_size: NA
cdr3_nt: TGTGCCAGCAGCCTTCAGGTTATCTCTTCACCCCTCCACTTT
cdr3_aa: CASSLQVISSPLHF

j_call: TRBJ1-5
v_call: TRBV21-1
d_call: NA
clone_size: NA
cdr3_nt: TGTGCCAGCAAGGGGGGGAATAGCAATCAGCCCCAGCATTTT
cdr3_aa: CASKGGNSNQPQHF

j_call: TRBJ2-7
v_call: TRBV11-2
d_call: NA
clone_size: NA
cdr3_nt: TGTGCCAGCACCCGGGGCTACGAGCAGTACTTC
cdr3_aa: CASTRGYEQYF

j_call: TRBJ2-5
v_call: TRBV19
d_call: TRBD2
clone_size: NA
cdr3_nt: TGTGCCAGTAGTACTCAAGCGGGAGGGCCAGAGGAGACCCAGTACTTC
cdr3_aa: CASSTQAGGPEETQYF

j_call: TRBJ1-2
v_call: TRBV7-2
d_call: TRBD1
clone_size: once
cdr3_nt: TGTGCCAGCAGCTCCAGGACAGGCGGCTACACCTTC
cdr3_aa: CASSSRTGGYTF

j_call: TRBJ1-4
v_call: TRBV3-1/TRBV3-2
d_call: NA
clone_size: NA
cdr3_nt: TGTGCCAGCAGCCAAGATCCCGGTCCTAATGAAAAACTGTTTTTT
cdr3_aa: CASSQDPGPNEKLFF

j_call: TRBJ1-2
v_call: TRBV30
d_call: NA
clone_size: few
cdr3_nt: TGTGCCTGGAGTGTGAGGTTTGGTAACTATGGCTACACCTTC
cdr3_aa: CAWSVRFGNYGYTF

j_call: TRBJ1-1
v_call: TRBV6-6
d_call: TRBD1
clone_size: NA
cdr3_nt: TGTGCCAGCAGTGACAGGGTTAAGACTGAAGCTTTCTTT
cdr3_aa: CASSDRVKTEAFF

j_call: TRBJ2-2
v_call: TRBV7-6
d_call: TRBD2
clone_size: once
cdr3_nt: TGTGCCAGCAGCTTTCCGACTAGCGGATCGAACACCGGGGAGCTGTTTTTT
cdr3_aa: CASSFPTSGSNTGELFF

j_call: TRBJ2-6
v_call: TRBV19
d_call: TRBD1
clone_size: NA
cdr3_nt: TGTGCCAGTACCCGACAGGACAGGGGGACCATATCTGGGGCCAACGTCCTGACTTTC
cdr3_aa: CASTRQDRGTISGANVLTF

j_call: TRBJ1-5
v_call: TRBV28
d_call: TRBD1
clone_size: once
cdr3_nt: TGTGCCAGCAGTTTCCTACACCTCGGACAGGATAGCAATCAGCCCCAGCATTTT
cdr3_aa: CASSFLHLGQDSNQPQHF

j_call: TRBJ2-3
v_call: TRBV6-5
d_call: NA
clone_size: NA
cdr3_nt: TGTGCCAGCAGTTACAGCCCCGGCACAGATACGCAGTATTTT
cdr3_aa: CASSYSPGTDTQYF

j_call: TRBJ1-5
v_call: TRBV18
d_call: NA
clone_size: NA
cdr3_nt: TGTGCCAGCTCACTGGGACAAGTGGGTCAGCCCCAGCATTTT
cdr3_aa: CASSLGQVGQPQHF

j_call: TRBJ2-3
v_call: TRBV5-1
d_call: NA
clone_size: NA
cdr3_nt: TGCGCCAGCAGTCGGGACACAGCCACAGATACGCAGTATTTT
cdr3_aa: CASSRDTATDTQYF

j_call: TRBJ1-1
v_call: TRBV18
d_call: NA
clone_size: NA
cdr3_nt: TGTGCCAGCTCACCATCGGGAGAACCGAACACTGAAGCTTTCTTT
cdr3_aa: CASSPSGEPNTEAFF

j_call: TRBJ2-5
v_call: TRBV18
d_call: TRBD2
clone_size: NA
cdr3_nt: TGTGCCAGCTCACCGGGACTAGCTTACCAAGAGACCCAGTACTTC
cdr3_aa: CASSPGLAYQETQYF

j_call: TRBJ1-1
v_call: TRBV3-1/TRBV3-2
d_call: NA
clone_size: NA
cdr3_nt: TGTGCCAGCAGCCAAAGAGAGTTAGCCGAAGCTTTCTTT
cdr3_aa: CASSQRELAEAFF

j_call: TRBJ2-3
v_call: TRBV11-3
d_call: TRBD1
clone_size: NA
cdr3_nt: TGTGCCAGCAGCCCTAGTACCGGGACAGGGTTTTCAGATACGCAGTATTTT
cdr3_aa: CASSPSTGTGFSDTQYF

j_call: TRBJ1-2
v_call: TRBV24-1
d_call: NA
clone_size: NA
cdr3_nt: TGTGCCACCAGTGGTTCGCACGGGGGAGGACTCTATGGCTACACCTTC
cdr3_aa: CATSGSHGGGLYGYTF

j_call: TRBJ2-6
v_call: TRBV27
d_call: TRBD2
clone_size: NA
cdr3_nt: TGTGCCAGCAGTTCCCTCCAGACTAGCGGGATGACTGGGGCCAACGTCCTGACTTTC
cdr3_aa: CASSSLQTSGMTGANVLTF

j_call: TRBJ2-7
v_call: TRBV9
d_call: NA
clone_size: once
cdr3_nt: TGTGCCAGCAGCCCCCGGGGTGGGCCTAGCTACGAGCAGTACTTC
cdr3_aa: CASSPRGGPSYEQYF

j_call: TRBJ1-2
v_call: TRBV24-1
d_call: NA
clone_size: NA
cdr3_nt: TGTGCCACCAGTGACCCCCGCGGGAATGATGGCTACACCTTC
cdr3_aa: CATSDPRGNDGYTF

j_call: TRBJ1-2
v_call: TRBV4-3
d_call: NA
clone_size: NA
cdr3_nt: TGCGCCAGCAGCCAAGATCGGCAGGCGTCCTATGGCTACACCTTC
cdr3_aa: CASSQDRQASYGYTF

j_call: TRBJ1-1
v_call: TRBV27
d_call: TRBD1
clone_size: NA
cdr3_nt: TGTGCCAGCAGTTTATCGGGGACAGGGAACACTGAAGCTTTCTTT
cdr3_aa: CASSLSGTGNTEAFF

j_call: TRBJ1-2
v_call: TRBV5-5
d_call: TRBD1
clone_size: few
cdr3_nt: TGTGCCAGCAGCTTGGGTGGGACAGGGGACGGCTACACCTTC
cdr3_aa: CASSLGGTGDGYTF

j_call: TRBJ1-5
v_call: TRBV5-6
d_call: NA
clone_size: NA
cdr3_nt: TGTGCCAGCAGCATACGCGGGGGTCAGCCCCAGCATTTT
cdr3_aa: CASSIRGGQPQHF

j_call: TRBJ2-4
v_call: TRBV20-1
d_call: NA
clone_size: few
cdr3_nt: TGCAGTGCTAGTACCGCGGGACTAGCCAAAAACATTCAGTACTTC
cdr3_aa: CSASTAGLAKNIQYF